This TCR beta chain was recorded in a study of monozygotic twins with inflammatory bowel disease. There were eight separate reactions per sample in which cDNA was made. Template switching added UMIs carrying a 6-nucleotide sample barcode. TCRdb reprocessed the 5' RACE reads and reports one entry per CDR3 protein, with no DNA. The sample table sets out 150,000 to 200,000 distinct CDR3 sequences. Blood was drawn once per donor, and each sample measured 2 to 2.5 ml. The template was total RNA from whole blood, with no T cell sorting. The CDR3 runs to 14 residues. From germline, CDR1 is DFQATT and CDR2 SNEGSKA (reference sequence).

This clonotype was obtained from a human donor with ulcerative colitis or Crohn's disease, or a healthy co-twin of an affected twin (not recorded which). The V call is TRBV20-1, the J call TRBJ2-3; TCRdb picks TRBD1, but there is no DNA to check that call. The sample was blood. This CDR3 is CSALTGGGTDTQYF.